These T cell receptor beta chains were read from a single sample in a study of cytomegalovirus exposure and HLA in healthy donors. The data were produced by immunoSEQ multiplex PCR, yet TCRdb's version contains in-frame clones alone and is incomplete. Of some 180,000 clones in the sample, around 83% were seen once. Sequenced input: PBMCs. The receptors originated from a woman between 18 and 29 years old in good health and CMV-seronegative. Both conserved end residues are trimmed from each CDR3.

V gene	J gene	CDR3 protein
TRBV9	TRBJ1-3	ASSDRDSWTNTIY
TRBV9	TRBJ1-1	ASSGTGMDTEAF
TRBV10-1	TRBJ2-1	ASSERLAGLSEQF
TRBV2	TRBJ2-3	ASRTLAGRTDTQY
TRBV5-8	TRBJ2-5	ASSLYLQGSQETQY
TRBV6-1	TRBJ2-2	ASSEFGQGTGELF
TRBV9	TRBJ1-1	ASSVMTGLNTEAF
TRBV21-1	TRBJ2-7	ATRQNTGVYEQY
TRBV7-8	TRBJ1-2	ASSFDSRYGYT
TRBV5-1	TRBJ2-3	ASSLSTGDTQY
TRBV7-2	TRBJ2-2	ASSTSGTRNTGELF
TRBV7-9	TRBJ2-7	SSSFGSTGAQEQY
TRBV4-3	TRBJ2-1	ASSQAGGSPVWREQF
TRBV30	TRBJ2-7	AWSVGLAYEQY
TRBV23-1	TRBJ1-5	ASSPKGQGAGQPQH
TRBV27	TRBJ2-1	ASRGAGYNEQF
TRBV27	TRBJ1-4	ASREAWTEKLF
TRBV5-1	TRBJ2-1	ASSFLKTSGRSEQF